This T cell receptor beta chain was sequenced in a study of cytomegalovirus exposure and HLA in healthy donors. Germline CDR1 SGHTA, CDR2 FQGTGA. The CDR3 has 16 residues. V was pared by 8 bases and J by 4 bases, with 22 bases between. Both 60 Vbeta primers and 13 Jbeta primers went into the PCR. Some clones are missing from TCRdb's copy, which holds only in-frame ones; the method was immunoSEQ multiplex PCR. The table records around 140,000 clones, approximately 80% of them present only once. In this sample, this clone turned up a few times. The specimen was PBMCs. The TCR comes from a man aged 45 to 65 in good health and CMV-seronegative. The V gene is TRBV7-3, the J gene TRBJ2-3, with a tentative D call TRBD2 (7 bases). The CDR3 DNA reads as TGTGCCAGCTCCCTCGGGGGGCAACCCCGGGCAGATACGCAGTATTTT. It yields the protein CASSLGGQPRADTQYF.